Below are 2 T cell receptor beta chains sequenced from a single sample in a study of cytomegalovirus exposure and HLA in healthy donors. Primers: 60 Vbeta forward and 13 Jbeta reverse. The protocol was immunoSEQ multiplex PCR, while the TCRdb copy is restricted to in-frame clones and leaves out a portion. This table holds approximately 79,000 clones, roughly 80% found once. Sequenced material: PBMCs. These receptors originate from a middle-aged woman in good health and CMV-seropositive.

About this clone: The sample contains more than one DNA sequence encoding this CDR3. This chain joins TRBV5-6 and TRBJ2-5; 12 bases align to TRBD2. Unmatched junction bases numbered 3, after V lost 4 bases and J lost 2 bases. There are 15 residues in the CDR3. Germline V gives CDR1 SGHDT, CDR2 YYEEEE. The CDR3 here is CASSGLAGTQETQYF. In DNA, the CDR3 is TGTGCCAGCAGCGGACTAGCGGGGACACAAGAGACCCAGTACTTC. Supplemented by reference TRBV5-6 and TRBJ2-5, the full variable domain reads DAGVTQSPTHLIKTRGQQVTLRCSPKSGHDTVSWYQQALGQGPQFIFQYYEEEERQRGNFPDRFSGHQFPNYSSELNVNALLLGDSALYLCASSGLAGTQETQYFGPGTRLLVL.

The rearrangement links TRBV2 to TRBJ2-7, with TRBD1 matching over 11 bases. CDR1 and CDR2 from the germline V gene are SNHLY and FYNNEI. This CDR3 comprises 13 residues. V shed 7 bases, J shed 5 bases, and the junction held 4 bases outside the gene matches. Here the CDR3 DNA reads TGTGCCAGCACCAGGACAGGGGGCGACGAGCAGTACTTC. Encoded protein: CASTRTGGDEQYF.